These T cell receptor beta chains were read from a single sample in a study of neoadjuvant anti-PD-1 for oral cavity cancer. Some clones are missing from TCRdb's copy, which holds only in-frame ones; the method was immunoSEQ multiplex PCR. Counted here are around 15,000 clones, 65% to 75% occurring once; the ten biggest clones make up just over 2.5%. The sequenced sample was PBMCs, obtained before nivolumab (anti-PD-1) treatment. These receptors were taken from a person aged 40 to 85 with oral cavity squamous cell carcinoma. Both conserved end residues are trimmed from each CDR3. Size tells how often a clone was seen (once, few, many) or the class of an expanded clone, and some rows leave it out.

TRBJ2-2,NA,TRBV5-5,ASSLERQGGTGELF
TRBJ1-2,NA,TRBV5-5,ASSFEIGGYT
TRBJ2-7,few,TRBV5-1,ASSSAGTGAYEQY
TRBJ2-6,few,TRBV28,ASSPAAGANVLT
TRBJ2-5,NA,TRBV6-5,ASRPTGGQETQY
TRBJ2-3,NA,TRBV4-1,ASSQDLGTSGRAVPDTQY
TRBJ2-1,NA,TRBV7-9,AGGLAFDEQF
TRBJ1-1,few,TRBV7-9,ASSSWDRLMNTEAF
TRBJ2-1,NA,TRBV12-2,ASRLAFRGGGSSYNEQF
TRBJ1-4,NA,TRBV6-5,ASSFNEKLF
TRBJ1-2,NA,TRBV6-5,ASSFGNGGYT
TRBJ1-1,NA,TRBV2,ASSPGQPLNTEAF
TRBJ2-7,NA,TRBV7-8,ASSAESYEQY
TRBJ2-7,NA,TRBV6-5,ASSSVKSSYEQY
TRBJ1-2,few,TRBV27,ASRQGGGGYT
TRBJ2-3,NA,TRBV6-5,ASSYGGSTDTQY
TRBJ2-3,NA,TRBV18,ASSPTGTGTQY
TRBJ1-2,NA,TRBV11-2,ASSPRGEYYGYT
TRBJ2-7,NA,TRBV27,ASSIQGASWEQY
TRBJ2-1,NA,TRBV9,ASSVVGGAEQF
TRBJ1-1,once,TRBV30,AWSRGQNTEAF
TRBJ2-7,NA,TRBV10-3,AISGGSGSTYEQY
TRBJ1-2,NA,TRBV28,ASSPWRAGPGYT
TRBJ2-5,few,TRBV7-9,ASSLDGGGETQY
TRBJ1-2,NA,TRBV19,ASSTRDRGTDGYT
TRBJ1-2,NA,TRBV7-2,ASGPSEGIGGYT
TRBJ1-2,few,TRBV19,ASSNGRNYGYT
TRBJ2-2,few,TRBV2,ASSDTAGGELF
TRBJ2-7,NA,TRBV5-6,ASSLAGTGAYEQY
TRBJ1-3,few,TRBV6-5,ASRGTGVGNTIY
TRBJ2-3,NA,TRBV6-5,ASSSPGQGADTQY
TRBJ2-1,NA,TRBV11-3,ASSLRWSEQF
TRBJ2-2,NA,TRBV5-1,ASSWKGEDTGELF
TRBJ2-2,NA,TRBV5-1,ASSLELAGRAGTGELF
TRBJ1-4,few,TRBV4-1,ASSQDLTGNEKLF
TRBJ1-3,NA,TRBV6-1,ASTEAVAGNTIY
TRBJ1-1,few,TRBV15,ATSRDPQRTTEAF
TRBJ2-6,NA,TRBV27,ASGRGSGANVLT
TRBJ1-1,once,TRBV5-1,ASAAGTGEFSEAF
TRBJ2-7,NA,TRBV19,ASSSPGRAGDEQY
TRBJ2-2,few,TRBV6-1,ASSEPGRNTGELF
TRBJ2-7,NA,TRBV30,AWSNRQGPNEQY
TRBJ2-7,NA,TRBV2,ASSTSYEQY
TRBJ1-1,NA,TRBV7-8,ASRSGPLTEAF
TRBJ1-5,NA,TRBV28,ASSFRQVGTTSNQPQH
TRBJ1-5,NA,TRBV7-6,ASSLFSNQPQH
TRBJ1-1,few,TRBV19,ASRGQGGPTEAF
TRBJ1-3,NA,TRBV4-1,ASSQARDFLFDTIY
TRBJ1-3,NA,TRBV11-2,ASSQGRGAGNTIY
TRBJ1-2,NA,TRBV5-8,ASSLRGGQGKVYGYT
TRBJ2-3,NA,TRBV19,ASRLGLAGINTQY
TRBJ1-2,NA,TRBV6-5,ASSLRTGDYGYT
TRBJ2-5,NA,TRBV4-1,ASSPTRQETQY
TRBJ1-1,NA,TRBV19,ASSMQGTNTEAF
TRBJ1-1,NA,TRBV30,AWSGIGGRTEAF
TRBJ2-7,few,TRBV27,ASSQAGAGSEQY
TRBJ1-5,NA,TRBV11-2,ASSFGTSNQPQH
TRBJ2-7,NA,TRBV14,ASSLGRYEQY
TRBJ2-7,NA,TRBV27,ASSYKLSYEQY
TRBJ2-7,few,TRBV5-6,ASSLAHGIYEQY